Listed below are T cell receptor beta chains from one sample, sequenced in a study of T-cell reconstitution after alpha-beta-depleted transplantation in children. MiXCR, applied by TCRdb to the PCR reads, yields one record per CDR3 protein. The sample contains 800,000 to 1,000,000 distinct CDR3 sequences, about 29% of which appear only once. This sample comprised PBMCs, mostly from graft donor cells, obtained 360 days after TCRalphabeta/CD19-depleted stem cell transplant. These receptors originate from a boy in the first two years of life who had a stem cell transplant for SCID, so the T cells may come from the graft donor. Both conserved end residues are part of each CDR3. The size of a clone is reported for some rows only, either as once, few or many, or as a class for expanded clones.

cdr3_aa	v_call	j_call	clone_size
CASSQEYRQGYEQYF	TRBV4-2	TRBJ2-7	NA
CASSRGSTDTQYF	TRBV7-9	TRBJ2-3	many
CASGSGEVLANEKLFF	TRBV12-5	TRBJ1-4	NA
CASSVGRAAKGNQPQHF	TRBV19	TRBJ1-5	NA
CASGKDLINTDTQYF	TRBV12-5	TRBJ2-3	NA
CAGSYSIGINEQFF	TRBV6-5	TRBJ2-1	NA
CASRTTGRNEQFF	TRBV6-2/TRBV6-3	TRBJ2-1	NA
CASSARQGTTDTQYF	TRBV9	TRBJ2-3	many
CASSYSTATHYEQYF	TRBV6-5	TRBJ2-7	NA
CASVTGGGGNQETQYF	TRBV28	TRBJ2-5	NA
CASSFSRGGAKNIQYF	TRBV28	TRBJ2-4	few
CASSLRDLLSYEQYF	TRBV5-5	TRBJ2-7	NA
CASSAYVQGWTF	TRBV9	TRBJ1-2	NA
CASSPYRETQYF	TRBV3-1	TRBJ2-5	few
CACCSLSLTSRGLSYEQYF	TRBV12-3/TRBV12-4	TRBJ2-7	NA
CASSPNLGLAGDEQFF	TRBV18	TRBJ2-1	NA
CASSYSFGGYTDTQYF	TRBV6-5	TRBJ2-3	NA
CASSMRGSSYNEQFF	TRBV19	TRBJ2-1	NA
CASSRGAQGVEETQYF	TRBV4-2	TRBJ2-5	NA
CASSPRGTGSNQPQHF	TRBV12-3/TRBV12-4	TRBJ1-5	few
CASSGWGGQTDTQYF	TRBV9	TRBJ2-3	NA
CASSQVTPQSEAFF	TRBV3-1	TRBJ1-1	few
CASSSPAGGPYEQYF	TRBV27	TRBJ2-7	many
CASSWTDYNEQFF	TRBV7-6	TRBJ2-1	many
CASSLQKMTEAFF	TRBV7-2	TRBJ1-1	NA
CASSPLSGGVGNEQFF	TRBV4-3	TRBJ2-1	NA
CASSFLGGEVTEAFF	TRBV5-1	TRBJ1-1	NA
CASSMGGLILKQYF	TRBV12-3/TRBV12-4	TRBJ2-7	few
CATSRDLTGGRQPQHF	TRBV15	TRBJ1-5	few
CASSRRQGGYGYTF	TRBV6-1	TRBJ1-2	NA
CASSWTTSGNTIYF	TRBV5-1	TRBJ1-3	NA
CASSLVSSTNEKLFF	TRBV7-9	TRBJ1-4	many
CASSLGLRGVETQYF	TRBV7-2	TRBJ2-5	few
CASSSEREVKRDTQYF	TRBV28	TRBJ2-3	few
CASSQAGQGAYGYTF	TRBV4-1	TRBJ1-2	NA
CASSLGYRPSYEQYF	TRBV7-2	TRBJ2-7	few
CSARAMGRGQETQYF	TRBV20-1	TRBJ2-5	NA
CASSLLGGGRYTGELFF	TRBV7-2	TRBJ2-2	NA
CSAKRGQGNSPLHF	TRBV20-1	TRBJ1-6	few
CASSLGGGHFSGNTIYF	TRBV12-3/TRBV12-4	TRBJ1-3	few
CSARVPGTSTDTQYF	TRBV20-1	TRBJ2-3	NA
CASSQGGLEQKLFF	TRBV5-1	TRBJ1-4	once
CASSLQTSPTGLYGYTF	TRBV2	TRBJ1-2	NA
CASKIGGWGRNTEAFF	TRBV6-1	TRBJ1-1	NA
CASSSQGGWNSEQFF	TRBV7-2	TRBJ2-1	few
CASSDPSGGFEQFF	TRBV25-1	TRBJ2-1	few